These T cell receptor beta chains were read from a single sample in a study of radiation and T cells in renal cell carcinoma. Profiled with immunoSEQ multiplex PCR; TCRdb holds only in-frame clones, not every one. The data show 55,000 to 65,000 clones, over 70% seen once. This sample comprised blood, obtained from a patient whose treatment included radiotherapy and nephrectomy. All receptors derive from a man aged 60-69 years with renal cell carcinoma. CDR3s include the opening cysteine and the closing phenylalanine or tryptophan. Each record gives: V gene, J gene, clone size, D gene, CDR3 protein, CDR3 DNA. D genes are given only for firm matches. Size tells how often a clone was seen (once, few, many) or the class of an expanded clone, and some rows leave it out.

TRBV7-2	TRBJ1-5	.	TRBD1	CASSLGAGGYQPQHF	TGTGCCAGCAGCTTAGGGGCAGGGGGGTATCAGCCCCAGCATTTT
TRBV13	TRBJ2-3	.	TRBD2	CASSPSGLATFSTDTQYF	TGTGCCAGCAGCCCCTCGGGACTAGCAACATTCAGCACAGATACGCAGTATTTT
TRBV2	TRBJ1-4	few	TRBD1	CASSDGTGDEKLFF	TGTGCCAGCAGTGATGGGACAGGGGATGAAAAACTGTTTTTT
TRBV6-6	TRBJ1-3	.	TRBD1	CASSYRRQGTGNTIYF	TGTGCCAGCAGTTACAGGAGACAGGGGACCGGAAACACCATATATTTT
TRBV4-3	TRBJ2-6	.	.	CASSQESADRYSGANVLTF	TGCGCCAGCAGCCAAGAATCTGCGGACCGCTACTCTGGGGCCAACGTCCTGACTTTC
TRBV5-1	TRBJ1-1	.	.	CASSFNPGDTEAFF	TGCGCCAGCAGCTTCAACCCTGGGGACACTGAAGCTTTCTTT
TRBV19	TRBJ2-2	.	.	CASRQAGRDTGELFF	TGTGCCAGTAGACAAGCCGGAAGAGACACCGGGGAGCTGTTTTTT
TRBV29-1	TRBJ2-5	.	.	CSVGSNQETQYF	TGCAGCGTTGGAAGCAACCAAGAGACCCAGTACTTC
TRBV19	TRBJ1-1	once	.	CASGGGPANTEAFF	TGTGCCAGTGGAGGGGGTCCAGCAAACACTGAAGCTTTCTTT
TRBV10-3	TRBJ2-3	.	.	CAISPSDADTQYF	TGTGCCATCAGCCCCTCGGACGCAGATACGCAGTATTTT
TRBV7-9	TRBJ2-4	.	.	CASSLGLIQYF	TGTGCCAGCAGCTTAGGTCTCATTCAGTACTTC
TRBV30	TRBJ1-2	.	.	CAWSYGSSYGYTF	TGTGCCTGGAGTTATGGGAGTAGCTATGGCTACACCTTC
TRBV6-5	TRBJ2-2	.	TRBD2	CASSLERGEDRLFF	TGTGCCAGCAGCCTAGAGCGGGGGGAGGATCGGTTGTTTTTT
TRBV5-6	TRBJ2-5	.	.	CASSSGPGRETQYF	TGTGCCAGCAGCTCAGGACCCGGGCGGGAGACCCAGTACTTC
TRBV19	TRBJ1-4	.	.	CASRLTGKGGEKLFF	TGTGCCAGTAGATTAACAGGGAAGGGAGGTGAAAAACTGTTTTTT
TRBV4-1	TRBJ2-5	.	.	CASSQGTSQETQYF	TGCGCCAGCAGCCAAGGTACAAGCCAAGAGACCCAGTACTTC
TRBV18	TRBJ1-6	.	TRBD1	CASSAGQAENSPLHF	TGTGCCAGCTCAGCTGGACAGGCGGAGAATTCACCCCTCCACTTT
TRBV7-8	TRBJ2-4	.	TRBD2	CASSLLAGKGALAKNIQYF	TGTGCCAGCAGCTTGTTAGCGGGTAAAGGTGCCTTAGCCAAAAACATTCAGTACTTC
TRBV10-3	TRBJ1-3	few	.	CAISESIPGISGNTIYF	TGTGCCATCAGTGAGTCGATTCCCGGTATCTCTGGAAACACCATATATTTT
TRBV10-3	TRBJ1-1	.	.	CATYINMNTEAFF	TGTGCCACCTATATTAATATGAACACTGAAGCTTTCTTT
TRBV6-1	TRBJ2-5	few	TRBD2	CASTRSLGGGHYF	TGTGCCAGCACCCGCTCGTTGGGCGGGGGGCACTACTTC
TRBV19	TRBJ2-2	.	TRBD1	CASSGGQLNTGELFF	TGTGCCAGTAGTGGGGGACAGTTGAACACCGGGGAGCTGTTTTTT
TRBV19	TRBJ2-1	.	.	CASSKQVSYNEQFF	TGTGCCAGTAGTAAACAAGTGTCCTACAATGAGCAGTTCTTC
TRBV30	TRBJ2-4	once	.	CAWSVNGQGGNIQYF	TGTGCCTGGAGTGTAAACGGGCAGGGGGGCAACATTCAGTACTTC
TRBV10-3	TRBJ2-7	.	.	CAKVTPGTESYEQYF	TGTGCCAAAGTGACCCCCGGGACTGAATCCTACGAGCAGTACTTC
TRBV11-3	TRBJ2-3	.	.	CASSTSQPDTQYF	TGTGCCAGCAGCACGTCACAGCCAGATACGCAGTATTTT
TRBV7-2	TRBJ1-6	.	.	CASSSGAHNSPLHF	TGTGCCAGCAGCTCTGGGGCCCATAATTCACCCCTCCACTTT
TRBV14	TRBJ2-5	.	TRBD1	CASSRRTGGLQETQYF	TGTGCCAGCAGCCGGCGGACAGGGGGTCTCCAAGAGACCCAGTACTTC
TRBV29-1	TRBJ2-2	.	TRBD1	CSVAKQGVNTGELFF	TGCAGCGTTGCTAAACAGGGGGTGAACACCGGGGAGCTGTTTTTT
TRBV12-5	TRBJ1-5	.	TRBD1	CASGLGQGNQPQHF	TGTGCTAGTGGTTTGGGACAGGGGAATCAGCCCCAGCATTTT
TRBV18	TRBJ2-7	once	.	CASSPGRGISYEQYF	TGTGCCAGCTCACCTGGTAGGGGGATCTCCTACGAGCAGTACTTC
TRBV27	TRBJ2-1	.	.	CASSLGGPLNEQFF	TGTGCCAGCAGTTTAGGGGGACCACTAAATGAGCAGTTCTTC
TRBV4-1	TRBJ2-7	.	.	CASSQDGRAYEQYF	TGCGCCAGCAGCCAAGATGGCAGAGCCTACGAGCAGTACTTC
TRBV7-9	TRBJ2-5	.	TRBD2	CASSLGLAGATGQETQYF	TGTGCCAGCAGCTTAGGACTAGCGGGAGCCACCGGCCAAGAGACCCAGTACTTC
TRBV29-1	TRBJ1-2	few	TRBD1	CSVEGDYRGTNYGYTF	TGCAGCGTTGAGGGAGATTACAGGGGGACGAACTATGGCTACACCTTC
TRBV19	TRBJ2-3	once	.	CASRETGSKGDTQYF	TGTGCCAGTAGGGAGACAGGCTCAAAAGGAGATACGCAGTATTTT
TRBV15	TRBJ2-2	.	TRBD2	CATSREGGRVGELFF	TGTGCCACCAGCAGAGAAGGCGGGAGGGTCGGGGAGCTGTTTTTT
TRBV7-2	TRBJ2-2	.	TRBD2	CASSPLSSGNTGELFF	TGTGCCAGCAGCCCCCTTTCTAGCGGAAACACCGGGGAGCTGTTTTTT
TRBV27	TRBJ2-1	medium-sized	TRBD2	CASSLGAGGNEQFF	TGTGCCAGCAGTTTAGGGGCGGGAGGCAATGAGCAGTTCTTC
TRBV29-1	TRBJ1-2	.	.	CSVEVGDAYGYTF	TGCAGCGTTGAAGTGGGGGACGCCTATGGCTACACCTTC
TRBV14	TRBJ1-2	.	.	CASSQGFLDYGYTF	TGTGCCAGCAGCCAGGGGTTTTTAGACTATGGCTACACCTTC
TRBV14	TRBJ1-2	once	.	CASSQGRALYGYTF	TGTGCCAGCAGCCAAGGACGAGCGTTGTATGGCTACACCTTC
TRBV11-2	TRBJ1-2	few	TRBD1	CASSNTGGSGGYTF	TGTGCCAGCAGCAACACAGGGGGCTCTGGCGGCTACACCTTC
TRBV5-1	TRBJ2-3	once	TRBD1	CASSPDRTGKTDTQYF	TGCGCCAGCAGCCCCGACCGGACAGGGAAAACAGATACGCAGTATTTT
TRBV14	TRBJ2-1	.	.	CASSQVISGPYNEQFF	TGTGCCAGCAGCCAAGTAATATCGGGGCCCTACAATGAGCAGTTCTTC